This entry concerns a single T cell receptor (beta chain). The CDR3 is 16 residues long. The ends were cut back, 2 bases at V and 4 bases at J, with 14 bases in the middle. CDR1 and CDR2 (germline): MDHEN, SYDVKM. The data derive from a study of regulatory T cells in long-lasting Graves disease. Assembly of TCR beta libraries relied on iRepertoire HTBI primers together with Arm-PCR of CDR3 regions. From the multiplex PCR reads, TCRdb called clonotypes with MiXCR, one entry per CDR3 protein. Here the sample spans approximately 400,000 distinct CDR3 sequences, over 12% being singletons. Regarding time point: newly diagnosed GD, antithyroid drugs for less than 3 months. Scientists built the TCR library using RNA that was extracted from PBMCs. The same specimen was also included in a second study, on T cells in Graves' hyperthyroidism and ophthalmopathy. From that second work: The HTBI primer set served for first-round RT-PCR of the TCR CDR3. In validation, the model predicted ophthalmopathy. These predictions came a median around 5.9 months before onset.

This TCR was recovered from a woman aged 40-49 years with Graves disease. The sequencing used peripheral blood mononuclear cells (PBMCs), collected at new diagnosis, from a patient treated with antithyroid drugs. V and J are TRBV28 and TRBJ2-2; perhaps TRBD2 as D (5 bases). The CDR3 coding sequence is TGTGCCAGCAGTTTAACACCCCGCCGGGGCACCGGGGAGCTGTTTTTT. It is translated as CASSLTPRRGTGELFF.